This is a list of T cell receptor beta chains from one sample in a study of control samples from healthy donors and cancer patients. Assay: immunoSEQ multiplex PCR; the TCRdb copy retains only in-frame clones and omits some. The sample has roughly 120,000 clones, roughly 92% seen once. The source material was blood. The receptors here all came from a man younger than 45 in good health. CDR3s include the opening cysteine and the closing phenylalanine or tryptophan. Each record gives: J gene, CDR3 length, D gene, V gene, clone size, CDR3 protein, CDR3 DNA. A D gene is named only where the DNA matches it firmly. Size is omitted from some rows. Given values are once, few, many or a class for expanded clones.

J: TRBJ2-5
length: 16
D: TRBD1
V: TRBV7-9
size: .
CDR3: CASSRPNRDSKETQYF
DNA: TGTGCCAGCAGCCGACCGAACCGGGACAGCAAAGAGACCCAGTACTTC

J: TRBJ1-1
length: 14
D: .
V: TRBV9
size: .
CDR3: CASSVGGEGTEAFF
DNA: TGTGCCAGCAGCGTAGGTGGGGAAGGTACTGAAGCTTTCTTT

J: TRBJ2-2
length: 15
D: TRBD1
V: TRBV3-1/TRBV3-2
size: once
CDR3: CASSHFGQGAGELFF
DNA: TGTGCCAGCAGCCACTTTGGACAGGGGGCCGGGGAGCTGTTTTTT

J: TRBJ1-1
length: 15
D: .
V: TRBV6-1
size: .
CDR3: CASSEAPVRNTEAFF
DNA: TGTGCCAGCAGTGAAGCCCCAGTTAGGAACACTGAAGCTTTCTTT

J: TRBJ2-2
length: 13
D: .
V: TRBV5-1
size: .
CDR3: CASSLEGAGELFF
DNA: TGCGCCAGCAGCTTAGAGGGGGCCGGGGAGCTGTTTTTT

J: TRBJ2-7
length: 12
D: .
V: TRBV5-6
size: .
CDR3: CASSLESYEQYF
DNA: TGTGCCAGCAGCTTGGAATCCTACGAGCAGTACTTC

J: TRBJ1-4
length: 13
D: .
V: TRBV7-8
size: .
CDR3: CASSLAGNEKLFF
DNA: TGTGCCAGCAGCTTAGCAGGCAATGAAAAACTGTTTTTT

J: TRBJ1-1
length: 13
D: .
V: TRBV4-2
size: few
CDR3: CASSQFLNTEAFF
DNA: TGTGCCAGCAGCCAATTCCTGAACACTGAAGCTTTCTTT

J: TRBJ2-3
length: 15
D: .
V: TRBV7-2
size: .
CDR3: CASSLENRITDTQYF
DNA: TGTGCCAGCAGCTTAGAGAACAGGATCACAGATACGCAGTATTTT

J: TRBJ1-5
length: 14
D: .
V: TRBV19
size: .
CDR3: CASSIGTSNQPQHF
DNA: TGTGCCAGTAGTATCGGGACTAGCAATCAGCCCCAGCATTTT

J: TRBJ2-3
length: 15
D: TRBD2
V: TRBV19
size: .
CDR3: CASGRRGEDTDTQYF
DNA: TGTGCCTCCGGGAGGCGGGGGGAGGACACAGATACGCAGTATTTT

J: TRBJ2-1
length: 15
D: TRBD1
V: TRBV6-5
size: .
CDR3: CASSHGRQGPDEQFF
DNA: TGTGCCAGCTCCCATGGGAGACAGGGGCCGGATGAGCAGTTCTTC

J: TRBJ2-2
length: 12
D: .
V: TRBV29-1
size: once
CDR3: CSVRANTGELFF
DNA: TGCAGCGTTAGGGCGAACACCGGGGAGCTGTTTTTT

J: TRBJ2-2
length: 14
D: TRBD1
V: TRBV28
size: .
CDR3: CASSLVTGSGELFF
DNA: TGTGCCAGCAGTTTAGTGACAGGGAGCGGGGAGCTGTTTTTT

J: TRBJ2-7
length: 16
D: .
V: TRBV18
size: .
CDR3: CASSPPGVGVAREQYF
DNA: TGTGCCAGCTCACCACCAGGGGTGGGAGTTGCCCGCGAGCAGTACTTC

J: TRBJ1-1
length: 13
D: .
V: TRBV7-9
size: .
CDR3: CASSPAPILEAFF
DNA: TGTGCCAGCAGCCCGGCTCCTATCCTCGAAGCTTTCTTT

J: TRBJ2-7
length: 13
D: .
V: TRBV28
size: .
CDR3: CASSPLGLGEQYF
DNA: TGTGCCAGCAGTCCGCTGGGGCTTGGGGAGCAGTACTTC

J: TRBJ1-2
length: 15
D: TRBD1
V: TRBV7-6
size: .
CDR3: CASSPGQGIIYGYTF
DNA: TGTGCCAGCAGCCCGGGACAGGGGATCATCTATGGCTACACCTTC

J: TRBJ1-1
length: 13
D: .
V: TRBV11-2
size: once
CDR3: CASSSPGDTEAFF
DNA: TGTGCCAGCAGCTCGCCTGGGGACACTGAAGCTTTCTTT

J: TRBJ2-5
length: 18
D: TRBD2
V: TRBV4-2
size: .
CDR3: CASSQGTSGGLSQETQYF
DNA: TGTGCCAGCAGCCAAGGGACTAGCGGGGGCCTATCTCAAGAGACCCAGTACTTC

J: TRBJ2-2
length: 11
D: .
V: TRBV29-1
size: .
CDR3: CSVSRGRELFF
DNA: TGCAGCGTCTCTAGGGGCCGGGAGCTGTTTTTT

J: TRBJ2-5
length: 16
D: TRBD1
V: TRBV7-7
size: .
CDR3: CASSLDGTGLQETQYF
DNA: TGTGCCAGCAGCTTAGACGGGACAGGGTTACAAGAGACCCAGTACTTC

J: TRBJ1-6
length: 13
D: .
V: TRBV7-8
size: .
CDR3: CASSPGYNSPLHF
DNA: TGTGCCAGCAGCCCAGGTTATAATTCACCCCTCCACTTT

J: TRBJ2-5
length: 15
D: .
V: TRBV5-5
size: .
CDR3: CASSFQDISIGTQYF
DNA: TGTGCCAGCAGCTTCCAGGACATTTCTATCGGGACCCAGTACTTC

J: TRBJ2-7
length: 15
D: .
V: TRBV19
size: .
CDR3: CASSTETTLTYEQYF
DNA: TGTGCCAGTAGTACCGAGACGACGCTCACCTACGAGCAGTACTTC

J: TRBJ1-5
length: 14
D: TRBD1
V: TRBV6-4
size: .
CDR3: CASSATGGDQPQHF
DNA: TGTGCCAGCAGCGCCACAGGGGGCGACCAGCCCCAGCATTTT

J: TRBJ2-7
length: 15
D: TRBD2
V: TRBV10-2
size: .
CDR3: CASSEQASGAYEQYF
DNA: TGCGCCAGCAGTGAACAGGCTAGCGGGGCCTACGAGCAGTACTTC

J: TRBJ1-2
length: 18
D: TRBD1
V: TRBV28
size: .
CDR3: CASSERGTGVILGYGYTF
DNA: TGTGCCAGCAGTGAAAGGGGGACAGGGGTGATTCTGGGGTATGGCTACACCTTC

J: TRBJ1-1
length: 13
D: .
V: TRBV19
size: .
CDR3: CASSSGPNTEAFF
DNA: TGTGCCAGTAGTTCGGGTCCAAACACTGAAGCTTTCTTT

J: TRBJ1-2
length: 13
D: .
V: TRBV6-5
size: .
CDR3: CASSYRRSYGYTF
DNA: TGTGCCAGCAGTTACAGGCGTAGCTATGGCTACACCTTC

J: TRBJ1-3
length: 14
D: .
V: TRBV6-5
size: .
CDR3: CASSYREGRNTIYF
DNA: TGTGCCAGCAGTTATCGTGAGGGGCGAAACACCATATATTTT

J: TRBJ1-1
length: 12
D: .
V: TRBV29-1
size: .
CDR3: CSGEGGYTEAFF
DNA: TGCAGCGGTGAAGGGGGGTACACTGAAGCTTTCTTT

J: TRBJ1-1
length: 16
D: TRBD1
V: TRBV24-1
size: .
CDR3: CATSGQGSGRGTEAFF
DNA: TGTGCCACCAGTGGACAGGGGTCGGGTCGTGGGACTGAAGCTTTCTTT

J: TRBJ2-7
length: 17
D: TRBD2
V: TRBV19
size: .
CDR3: CASSRELAGPSSYEQYF
DNA: TGTGCCAGTAGTCGGGAACTAGCGGGGCCGAGCTCCTACGAGCAGTACTTC

J: TRBJ2-5
length: 14
D: TRBD1
V: TRBV2
size: .
CDR3: CASRLGTGWETQYF
DNA: TGTGCCAGCAGGTTAGGGACAGGCTGGGAGACCCAGTACTTC

J: TRBJ1-1
length: 13
D: .
V: TRBV2
size: .
CDR3: CASSEEVFEGAFF
DNA: TGTGCCAGCAGTGAAGAAGTCTTTGAGGGGGCTTTCTTT

J: TRBJ2-1
length: 13
D: .
V: TRBV3-1/TRBV3-2
size: .
CDR3: CASSQELVFKQFF
DNA: TGTGCCAGCAGCCAAGAATTGGTGTTTAAGCAGTTCTTC

J: TRBJ2-3
length: 14
D: .
V: TRBV10-2
size: .
CDR3: CASSDRGLLNTQYF
DNA: TGCGCCAGCAGCGATAGGGGACTTCTCAATACGCAGTATTTT

J: TRBJ2-1
length: 15
D: .
V: TRBV19
size: .
CDR3: CASKDTGGGYNEQFF
DNA: TGTGCCAGTAAGGATACGGGGGGCGGCTACAATGAGCAGTTCTTC

J: TRBJ2-4
length: 14
D: TRBD2
V: TRBV13
size: .
CDR3: CASSSVRGGGIQYF
DNA: TGTGCCAGCAGCTCGGTACGGGGGGGCGGCATTCAGTACTTC

J: TRBJ1-5
length: 16
D: .
V: TRBV6-4
size: .
CDR3: CASSDLIGARGQPQHF
DNA: TGTGCCAGCAGTGATCTTATAGGGGCGAGAGGACAGCCCCAGCATTTT

J: TRBJ2-5
length: 13
D: .
V: TRBV23-1
size: .
CDR3: CASDLGLGETQYF
DNA: TGCGCCAGCGACCTAGGGCTTGGGGAGACCCAGTACTTC

J: TRBJ1-6
length: 17
D: .
V: TRBV27
size: .
CDR3: CASSLAGRGAYNSPLHF
DNA: TGTGCCAGCAGTTTGGCGGGGCGGGGGGCTTATAATTCACCCCTCCACTTT

J: TRBJ1-4
length: 15
D: .
V: TRBV15
size: .
CDR3: CATSSVNGVGEKLFF
DNA: TGTGCCACCAGCAGTGTTAACGGGGTCGGTGAAAAACTGTTTTTT

J: TRBJ2-4
length: 15
D: .
V: TRBV2
size: once
CDR3: CASSGQGYAKNIQYF
DNA: TGTGCCAGCAGTGGCCAGGGGTACGCCAAAAACATTCAGTACTTC

J: TRBJ1-4
length: 15
D: TRBD1
V: TRBV5-6
size: .
CDR3: CASSLEGQGVEKLFF
DNA: TGTGCCAGCAGCTTGGAGGGACAGGGGGTTGAAAAACTGTTTTTT

J: TRBJ1-6
length: 15
D: TRBD1
V: TRBV19
size: .
CDR3: CASSTLTGENSPLHF
DNA: TGTGCCAGTAGTACCCTGACAGGGGAGAATTCACCCCTCCACTTT

J: TRBJ1-2
length: 15
D: TRBD1
V: TRBV5-1
size: .
CDR3: CASSTSGTALYGYTF
DNA: TGCGCCAGCAGCACCTCCGGGACAGCTCTCTATGGCTACACCTTC

J: TRBJ1-5
length: 13
D: .
V: TRBV12-1
size: .
CDR3: CASGPRPNQPQHF
DNA: TGTGCCAGCGGGCCCAGGCCCAATCAGCCCCAGCATTTT

J: TRBJ1-2
length: 14
D: .
V: TRBV28
size: .
CDR3: CASSSLRANYGYTF
DNA: TGTGCCAGCAGTTCCCTAAGGGCTAACTATGGCTACACCTTC

J: TRBJ1-4
length: 14
D: .
V: TRBV2
size: .
CDR3: CASRVDMGGEKLFF
DNA: TGTGCCAGCAGGGTAGACATGGGGGGTGAAAAACTGTTTTTT

J: TRBJ1-4
length: 14
D: .
V: TRBV27
size: .
CDR3: CASSPQTPNEKLFF
DNA: TGTGCCAGCAGTCCACAGACCCCTAATGAAAAACTGTTTTTT

J: TRBJ1-1
length: 15
D: TRBD1
V: TRBV7-7
size: .
CDR3: CASSPMSGRGTEAFF
DNA: TGTGCCAGCAGCCCCATGTCCGGCAGGGGGACTGAAGCTTTCTTT

J: TRBJ1-6
length: 18
D: .
V: TRBV2
size: .
CDR3: CASYSPRLGTSYNSPLHF
DNA: TGTGCCAGCTACTCTCCGAGGTTAGGGACCTCCTATAATTCACCCCTCCACTTT

J: TRBJ1-2
length: 13
D: .
V: TRBV2
size: .
CDR3: CASSVTIPYGYTF
DNA: TGTGCCAGCAGTGTGACAATTCCCTATGGCTACACCTTC